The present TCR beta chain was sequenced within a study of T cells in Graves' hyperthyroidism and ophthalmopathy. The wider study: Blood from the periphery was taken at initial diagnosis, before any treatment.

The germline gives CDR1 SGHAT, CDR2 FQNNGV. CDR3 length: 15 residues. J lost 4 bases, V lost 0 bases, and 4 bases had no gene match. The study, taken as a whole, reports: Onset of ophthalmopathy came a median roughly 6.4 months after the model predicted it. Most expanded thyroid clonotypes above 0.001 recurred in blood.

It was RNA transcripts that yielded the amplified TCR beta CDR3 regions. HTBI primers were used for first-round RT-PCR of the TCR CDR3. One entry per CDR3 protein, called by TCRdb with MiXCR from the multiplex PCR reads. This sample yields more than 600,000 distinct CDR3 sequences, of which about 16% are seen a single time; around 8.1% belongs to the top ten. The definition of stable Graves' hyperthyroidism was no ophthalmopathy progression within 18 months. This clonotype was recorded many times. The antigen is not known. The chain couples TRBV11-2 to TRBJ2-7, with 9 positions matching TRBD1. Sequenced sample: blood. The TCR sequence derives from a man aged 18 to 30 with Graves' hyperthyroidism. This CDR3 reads CASSLEPGTGYEQYF. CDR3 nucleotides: TGTGCCAGCAGCTTAGAACCCGGGACAGGGTACGAGCAGTACTTC. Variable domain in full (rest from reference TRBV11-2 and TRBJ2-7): EAGVAQSPRYKIIEKRQSVAFWCNPISGHATLYWYQQILGQGPKLLIQFQNNGVVDDSQLPKDRFSAERLKGVDSTLKIQPAKLEDSAVYLCASSLEPGTGYEQYFGPGTRLTVT.